One and the same sample provided the 27 T cell receptor beta chains below, sequenced in a study of blood T cell repertoires in COVID-19. Profiled with immunoSEQ multiplex PCR; TCRdb holds only in-frame clones, not every one. This table has roughly 16,000 clones, nearly 90% appearing once. Material: peripheral blood. The receptors originated from a human donor in a cohort sampled during active COVID-19.

This clone is a singleton in its sample. This chain joins TRBV6-1 and TRBJ2-1; D possibly corresponds to TRBD1 (6 bases). Per the germline V gene, CDR1 is MNHNS and CDR2 is SASEGT. Trimming cost V 3 bases and J 4 bases, with 13 bases left between them. The CDR3 is 15 amino acids. CDR3 sequence (DNA): TGTGCCAGCAGTGACAATGGGGGCAAGTACAATGAGCAGTTCTTC. It is translated as CASSDNGGKYNEQFF.

This chain joins TRBV3-1 (or the pseudogene TRBV3-2) and TRBJ2-2; 8 bases are a match to TRBD1. CDR1 is LGHDT and CDR2 is YNNKEL in the germline V gene (reference sequence). The CDR3 has 13 amino acids. V was pared by 2 bases and J by 11 bases, with 4 bases of the junction left unmatched. The CDR3 DNA is TGTGCCAGCAGCCAAACGACAGGGGTCGAGCTGTTTTTT. Translating it yields CASSQTTGVELFF.

CDR3 region: CASSPGDRGLEKLFF. The CDR3 nucleotides are TGTGCCAGCTCACCAGGAGACAGGGGACTTGAAAAACTGTTTTTT. This chain links TRBV18 with TRBJ1-4, with 8 bases fitting TRBD1. This CDR3 has 15 residues. The V segment lost 2 bases and the J segment 7 bases; nucleotides outside the gene matches: 6. CDR1 is KGHSH, CDR2 LQKENI, per germline. The full variable domain, in which reference TRBV18 and TRBJ1-4 provide the parts outside the CDR3, is NAGVMQNPRHLVRRRGQEARLRCSPMKGHSHVYWYRQLPEEGLKFMVYLQKENIIDESGMPKERFSAEFPKEGPSILRIQQVVRGDSAAYFCASSPGDRGLEKLFFGSGTQLSVL.

This rearrangement joins TRBV4-3 to TRBJ2-1, with 7 bases identical to TRBD2. V shed 0 bases and J 8 bases; nucleotides not matched to a gene: 19. The CDR3 totals 19 residues. Per germline, CDR1 LGHNA and CDR2 YSLEER. The CDR3 loop is CASSQDHPLRLAAGDEQFF. The CDR3 coding sequence is TGCGCCAGCAGCCAAGATCACCCCCTTAGACTAGCAGCTGGCGATGAGCAGTTCTTC.

The chain uses TRBV9 and TRBJ1-2; 10 bases are shared with TRBD1. This CDR3 comprises 14 residues. V dropped 4 bases and J dropped 3; count of bases not matched to a gene: 3. CDR1 and CDR2 (germline): SGDLS, YYNGEE. CDR3 residues: CASSIGQGDYGYTF. The CDR3 nucleotides are TGTGCCAGCAGCATCGGACAGGGGGACTATGGCTACACCTTC.

CDR3 sequence reads: CASSLDRTGSQETQYF. Here the CDR3 DNA reads TGTGCCAGCAGCTTAGATCGGACAGGTAGCCAAGAGACCCAGTACTTC. This rearrangement joins TRBV11-2 to TRBJ2-5, with TRBD1 matching 7 bases. The CDR3 runs 16 residues. Trimming took 0 bases from V and 1 from J; bases not matched to a gene: 5. Germline V CDR1 and CDR2: SGHAT, FQNNGV.

V and J are TRBV7-8 and TRBJ2-3; D remains unclear. V lost 2 bases and J lost 1, with 10 bases in between. The CDR3 totals 15 residues. CDR1 and CDR2 (germline): SGHVS, FQNEAQ. CDR3 sequence (DNA): TGTGCCAGCAGCTTAAAACGAGCTCGCACAGATACGCAGTATTTT. Amino acids: CASSLKRARTDTQYF.

CDR3 region: CSGIRNLNTEAFF. The CDR3 DNA is TGCAGCGGCATCAGGAACTTGAACACTGAAGCTTTCTTT. The chain is built from TRBV29-1 and TRBJ1-1; no definite D call. Trimming pared 7 bases from V and 0 bases from J, leaving 12 bases between. CDR1 is SQVTM, CDR2 ANQGSEA, per germline. The CDR3 consists of 13 residues.

V and J are TRBV4-2 and TRBJ2-1, with 11 nucleotides matching TRBD2. CDR3 length equals 16 residues. V lost 0 bases, J lost 4 bases, and 2 bases stayed unmatched. CDR1 is LGHNA, CDR2 YNFKEQ, per germline. CDR3 nucleotide sequence: TGTGCCAGCAGCCAAGATCTAGCGGGGGGATACAATGAGCAGTTCTTC. Its translation is CASSQDLAGGYNEQFF.

This rearrangement joins TRBV3-1 (or the pseudogene TRBV3-2) to TRBJ1-1, with D possibly TRBD1 on 6 matching bases. CDR1 is LGHDT and CDR2 is YNNKEL in the germline V gene (reference sequence). V dropped 1 base and J dropped 10 bases, with 13 bases sitting between them. The CDR3 sequence is 13 residues long. The CDR3 reads CASSQVGQPSAFF. DNA for the CDR3: TGTGCCAGCAGCCAAGTAGGACAGCCTTCAGCTTTCTTT.

The chain recombines TRBV7-8 with TRBJ1-1, with TRBD1 matching over 8 bases. Trimming removed 3 bases from V and 1 base from J; junction bases left unmatched: 10. CDR1 and CDR2 (germline): SGHVS, FQNEAQ. This CDR3 region has 17 residues. In nucleotides, the CDR3 is TGTGCCAGCAGCTTGTCCCAGGGGGCGAGCTCGAACACTGAAGCTTTCTTT. Translation gives CASSLSQGASSNTEAFF.

This clone was picked up one time. This chain joins TRBV30 and TRBJ2-7; 9 positions match TRBD1. The germline CDR1 and CDR2 sequences are GTSNPN and SVGIG (reference sequence). Trimming at V came to 2 bases and at J to 3 bases, leaving 8 bases not matched to a gene. There are 15 residues in the CDR3. The CDR3 is CAWSIPGQGRYEQYF. CDR3 nucleotides: TGTGCCTGGAGTATCCCGGGACAGGGACGCTACGAGCAGTACTTC.

DNA for the CDR3: TGCGCCAGCAGTCGGACTAGCGGGGGTTCCGAGCAGTACTTC. Its translation: CASSRTSGGSEQYF. The V gene is TRBV5-1, the J gene TRBJ2-7; 13 nucleotides agree with TRBD2. The V and J ends lost 5 bases and 6 bases, in that order; junction bases with no gene match: 5. CDR1 SGHRS and CDR2 YFSETQ come from the germline V gene. CDR3 length equals 14 residues.

The rearrangement links TRBV5-8 to TRBJ1-1; TRBD1 aligns across 12 bases. This CDR3 has 14 residues. Per germline, CDR1 SGHTS and CDR2 YDEGEE. V trimming: 2 bases; J trimming: 8 bases; junction bases outside the gene matches: 4. The CDR3 DNA is TGTGCCAGCAGCTTACCGGGACAGGGGGCGGAAGCTTTCTTT. Residues: CASSLPGQGAEAFF. Drawing the rest from reference TRBV5-8 and TRBJ1-1, the complete variable domain is EAGVTQSPTHLIKTRGQQATLRCSPISGHTSVYWYQQALGLGLQFLLWYDEGEERNRGNFPPRFSGRQFPNYSSELNVNALELEDSALYLCASSLPGQGAEAFFGQGTRLTVV.

The table lists this clone with a few counts. The chain combines TRBV3-1 (or the pseudogene TRBV3-2) with TRBJ1-1, with D uncertain. CDR3 length: 14 amino acids. The germline CDR1 and CDR2 sequences are LGHDT and YNNKEL (reference sequence). With 1 base removed from V and 5 bases from J, the gap between germline ends came to 11 bases. Here the CDR3 reads CASSQGRIGTEAFF. In DNA form, the CDR3 reads TGTGCCAGCAGCCAAGGACGGATCGGGACTGAAGCTTTCTTT.

This sequence joins TRBV5-1 and TRBJ2-1, with TRBD2 matching 9 bases. CDR3 length: 14 amino acids. V was clipped by 0 bases and J by 9 bases; unmatched bases: 4. Germline V gene sequence: CDR1 SGHRS, CDR2 YFSETQ. CDR3 DNA sequence: TGCGCCAGCAGCTTGGACAGCGGGGGGCTTGAGCAGTTCTTC. This sequence encodes CASSLDSGGLEQFF.

The chain employs TRBV12-3 or TRBV12-4 and TRBJ2-5; TRBD1 is a possible D gene (5 bases). Trimming took off 1 base at V and 5 bases at J, with 8 bases between the two ends. This CDR3 spans 13 amino acids. The CDR3 DNA sequence: TGTGCCAGCAGTTTAGGCAGGGATGAGACCCAGTACTTC. Translating gives CASSLGRDETQYF.

This clone showed up just a few times. The chain links TRBV7-9 to TRBJ2-7, with D maybe TRBD2 (6 bases). This CDR3 is 15 amino acids long. Germline CDR1 reads SEHNR; CDR2 reads FQNEAQ (reference sequence). Trimming left V 5 bases short and J 0 bases short, with 14 bases between. The chain's CDR3 is CASSGGLDSSYEQYF. The CDR3 nucleotides read TGTGCCAGCAGCGGGGGACTCGACAGCTCCTACGAGCAGTACTTC.

This clone was seen a few times. V is TRBV19 and J is TRBJ2-3; 11 bases agree with TRBD2. The CDR3 is made up of 18 amino acids. V gave up 5 bases and J gave up 0 bases; unmatched junction bases: 10. CDR1 is LNHDA, CDR2 SQIVND, per germline (reference sequence). CDR3 DNA: TGTGCCAGTAGTGGGGGGACTAGCGGAACTCCTAGCACAGATACGCAGTATTTT. This encodes CASSGGTSGTPSTDTQYF.

The V and J genes are TRBV5-1 and TRBJ1-6; TRBD1 is a possible D gene (6 bases). Germline V gives CDR1 SGHRS, CDR2 YFSETQ. CDR3 length equals 14 residues. The V gene lost 4 bases and the J gene lost 10 bases, with 15 bases spanning the gap. CDR3 sequence: CASSSNDRSSPLHF. CDR3 DNA: TGCGCCAGCAGCAGTAACGACAGGTCATCACCCCTCCACTTT.

By sample share, this clone is medium-sized. V is TRBV2 and J is TRBJ1-5; D gene ambiguous. Germline V CDR1 and CDR2: SNHLY, FYNNEI. The CDR3 length is 16 residues. Trimming left V 0 bases short and J 6 bases short, with 15 bases between. CDR3 protein: CASSEALRGAAQPQHF. Here the CDR3 DNA reads TGTGCCAGCAGTGAAGCGCTTCGGGGTGCCGCTCAGCCCCAGCATTTT.

The rearrangement uses TRBV6-1 and TRBJ2-2; no clear D. V was cut by 0 bases and J by 4 bases, with 6 bases left in between. The CDR3 sequence is 14 residues long. The germline CDR1 and CDR2 sequences are MNHNS and SASEGT. The CDR3 sequence: CASSEARSTGELFF. The CDR3 nucleotides read TGTGCCAGCAGTGAAGCGAGGAGCACCGGGGAGCTGTTTTTT.

This sequence joins TRBV11-2 and TRBJ2-1; D is uncertain. The CDR3 runs to 14 residues. V gave up 5 bases and J gave up 2 bases, with 10 bases separating them. Germline CDR1 reads SGHAT; CDR2 reads FQNNGV. The CDR3 DNA is TGTGCCAGCAGCCAGAGCGTGACCTACAATGAGCAGTTCTTC. Translated, it gives CASSQSVTYNEQFF. The whole variable domain, remainder taken from reference TRBV11-2 and TRBJ2-1, is EAGVAQSPRYKIIEKRQSVAFWCNPISGHATLYWYQQILGQGPKLLIQFQNNGVVDDSQLPKDRFSAERLKGVDSTLKIQPAKLEDSAVYLCASSQSVTYNEQFFGPGTRLTVL.

This sequence joins TRBV19 and TRBJ2-5, with a weak D call TRBD2 (6 bases). V gave up 4 bases and J gave up 6 bases, with 18 bases separating them. The germline V gene has CDR1 LNHDA and CDR2 SQIVND (reference sequence). CDR3 size: 15 residues. This chain's CDR3 is CASSTAVGAGKTQYF. CDR3 nucleotides: TGTGCCAGTAGTACCGCAGTAGGGGCGGGAAAGACCCAGTACTTC.

The rearrangement uses TRBV28 and TRBJ2-5, with a possible D match to TRBD2 (7 bases). V shed 3 bases and J shed 9 bases, with 20 bases lying between them. The CDR3 has 15 amino acids. CDR1 is MDHEN and CDR2 is SYDVKM in the germline V gene. CDR3: CASSLGAGGVLAQYF. The CDR3 DNA is TGTGCCAGCAGTTTGGGGGCTGGGGGGGTATTGGCCCAGTACTTC.

The chain joins TRBV19 to TRBJ1-3; 9 bases line up with TRBD1. Germline CDR1 and CDR2: LNHDA and SQIVND (reference sequence). The J segment lost 3 bases and the V segment lost 6 bases, leaving 6 bases of the junction unmatched. CDR3 length equals 15 residues. CDR3 sequence reads: CASRTGGMVGNTIYF. DNA of the CDR3: TGTGCCAGTAGAACAGGGGGCATGGTTGGAAACACCATATATTTT.

V gene TRBV6-1 combines with J gene TRBJ2-1; 9 nucleotides match TRBD2. CDR3 length: 18 residues. Germline V gene data show CDR1 as MNHNS and CDR2 as SASEGT. The junction had 8 bases not matched to a gene; V was cut back by 0 bases and J by 2 bases. The CDR3 DNA reads TGTGCCAGCAGTGAAGCGCTGAGCGGGGGGTATACCTACAATGAGCAGTTCTTC. This sequence encodes CASSEALSGGYTYNEQFF.